This is a list of T cell receptor beta chains from one sample in a study of patients and donors after allogeneic stem cell transplantation. TCRdb called the RT-PCR reads again in MiXCR, with one record for every CDR3 protein. Among about 200,000 distinct CDR3 sequences listed, 35% to 45% were seen once. The sample comprised blood, either unsorted or a sorted T cell fraction (not recorded which). The receptors were sampled from a human donor who was either an allogeneic HSCT recipient or a stem cell or donor lymphocyte infusion donor (not recorded which). It is not recorded whose cells these are; they may come from a transplant donor. Each CDR3 is given with its conserved first and last residue. Each record gives: CDR3 protein, CDR3 DNA, J gene, V gene, clone size, D gene. A D gene is named only where the DNA matches it firmly. The size entry is marked missing in some rows and otherwise reads once, few, many or a size class.

CASSLVAGTLNTEAFF TGTGCCAGCAGCTTGGTGGCCGGTACGCTGAACACTGAAGCTTTCTTT TRBJ1-1 TRBV5-5 NA NA
CASSSTGNQPQHF TGTGCCAGCAGCTCTACAGGCAATCAGCCCCAGCATTTT TRBJ1-5 TRBV7-9 few NA
CASSFPPSGGGNEQFF TGTGCCAGCAGTTTCCCCCCTAGCGGGGGTGGCAATGAGCAGTTCTTC TRBJ2-1 TRBV28 NA TRBD2
CASSALAASTDTQYF TGTGCCAGCAGCGCCCTAGCGGCTAGCACAGATACGCAGTATTTT TRBJ2-3 TRBV9 NA TRBD2
CASRRQGQGYEQYF TGTGCCAGCAGAAGACAGGGTCAAGGCTACGAGCAGTACTTC TRBJ2-7 TRBV27 NA TRBD1
CASSSRESGNTIYF TGTGCCAGCAGTTCTAGGGAGAGTGGAAACACCATATATTTT TRBJ1-3 TRBV12-3/TRBV12-4 NA NA
CASSTTGLETQYF TGTGCCAGCAGCACGACAGGACTGGAGACCCAGTACTTC TRBJ2-5 TRBV12-3/TRBV12-4 NA NA
CASSLIQGYAHTEAFF TGTGCCAGCAGTTTAATACAGGGATACGCGCACACTGAAGCTTTCTTT TRBJ1-1 TRBV28 NA NA
CASSPGQGAWYGYTF TGCGCCAGCAGCCCAGGACAGGGGGCCTGGTATGGCTACACCTTC TRBJ1-2 TRBV5-1 few TRBD1
CSVEQDGGGNIQYF TGCAGCGTTGAGCAGGACGGGGGGGGAAACATTCAGTACTTC TRBJ2-4 TRBV29-1 few TRBD2
CASTQGGNSPLHF TGTGCCAGCACACAGGGTGGAAATTCACCCCTCCACTTT TRBJ1-6 TRBV6-5 few NA
CASSPGGYQPQHF TGTGCCAGCAGCCCCGGGGGATATCAGCCCCAGCATTTT TRBJ1-5 TRBV5-5 NA NA
CASSYRGNAEAFF TGTGCCAGCAGCTACAGGGGCAACGCTGAAGCTTTCTTT TRBJ1-1 TRBV5-4 few TRBD1
CASRRGAEGYTF TGTGCCAGCAGGAGGGGGGCGGAGGGCTACACCTTC TRBJ1-2 TRBV27 NA NA
CASSPNSHSNQPQHF TGTGCCAGCTCACCAAACAGCCATAGCAATCAGCCCCAGCATTTT TRBJ1-5 TRBV18 NA NA
CAIDLRDRAVDTQYF TGTGCCATCGACCTCCGGGACAGGGCGGTAGATACGCAGTATTTT TRBJ2-3 TRBV7-9 NA TRBD1
CASSLAAGLGDNEQFF TGCGCCAGCAGCTTGGCCGCTGGACTAGGAGACAATGAGCAGTTCTTC TRBJ2-1 TRBV5-1 NA TRBD2
CASSPGHLNSPLHF TGTGCCAGCTCACCAGGGCACCTGAATTCACCCCTCCACTTT TRBJ1-6 TRBV18 NA NA
CASSYIGSPYGYTF TGTGCCAGCAGTTACATTGGGAGCCCCTATGGCTACACCTTC TRBJ1-2 TRBV28 NA NA
CASSSQGAGNEQFF TGTGCCAGCAGTTCACAGGGGGCAGGCAATGAGCAGTTCTTC TRBJ2-1 TRBV12-3/TRBV12-4 few TRBD1
CAWSAYGGQGDGYTF TGTGCCTGGAGTGCGTATGGGGGACAGGGGGATGGCTACACCTTC TRBJ1-2 TRBV30 few TRBD1
CASSFRNSPLHF TGTGCCAGCAGTTTTCGAAATTCACCCCTCCACTTT TRBJ1-6 TRBV27 few NA
CASSQSRVENEQFF TGTGCCAGCTCACAATCCAGGGTGGAAAATGAGCAGTTCTTC TRBJ2-1 TRBV18 few NA
CASSLGAVNTIYF TGTGCCAGCAGTTTAGGGGCAGTGAACACCATATATTTT TRBJ1-3 TRBV12-3/TRBV12-4 NA NA
CAISEQGNSPLHF TGTGCCATCAGTGAACAGGGAAATTCACCCCTCCACTTT TRBJ1-6 TRBV10-3 NA NA
CASSLEGQINQPQHF TGTGCCAGCAGCTTGGAGGGACAGATCAATCAGCCCCAGCATTTT TRBJ1-5 TRBV5-8 NA TRBD1
CASSFGPWGTDTQYF TGTGCCAGCAGCTTTGGGCCTTGGGGCACAGATACGCAGTATTTT TRBJ2-3 TRBV5-5 few NA
CASSPQRGPLNTEAFF TGTGCCAGCTCACCTCAACGGGGTCCGCTGAACACTGAAGCTTTCTTT TRBJ1-1 TRBV18 NA NA
CASSSQGTGQTDTEAFF TGTGCCAGCAGTTCCCAAGGGACAGGGCAGACGGACACTGAAGCTTTCTTT TRBJ1-1 TRBV12-3/TRBV12-4 NA TRBD1
CASSELDNRYNSPLHF TGTGCCAGCAGTGAATTAGACAACCGCTATAATTCACCCCTCCACTTT TRBJ1-6 TRBV6-1 NA NA
CASSLGGRAEAFF TGTGCCAGCAGCCTGGGCGGCAGGGCGGAAGCTTTCTTT TRBJ1-1 TRBV12-3/TRBV12-4 NA NA
CASSLVGGSEAFF TGTGCCAGCAGCTTGGTGGGGGGCAGTGAAGCTTTCTTT TRBJ1-1 TRBV5-6 NA NA
CASSSSSRGETEAFF TGTGCCAGCTCATCATCCTCCAGGGGTGAAACTGAAGCTTTCTTT TRBJ1-1 TRBV18 NA NA
CASTGRGEIGEKLFF TGCGCCAGCACCGGCCGGGGGGAGATAGGTGAAAAACTGTTTTTT TRBJ1-4 TRBV5-1 NA NA
CSARPGLAGSYEQYF TGCAGTGCTAGGCCGGGACTAGCGGGGTCCTACGAGCAGTACTTC TRBJ2-7 TRBV20-1 NA TRBD2
CASSMGQLNTEAFF TGTGCCAGCAGTATGGGACAGCTGAACACTGAAGCTTTCTTT TRBJ1-1 TRBV12-3/TRBV12-4 NA TRBD1
CASSPGAGLGSYGYTF TGTGCCAGCAGCCCGGGGGCGGGTCTCGGCAGCTATGGCTACACCTTC TRBJ1-2 TRBV7-2 NA NA
CSVQRGQGNGYTF TGCAGCGTGCAGAGGGGACAGGGGAATGGCTACACCTTC TRBJ1-2 TRBV29-1 NA TRBD1
CASSQDLGQGIGYGYTF TGTGCCAGCAGCCAAGATCTCGGACAGGGCATCGGCTATGGCTACACCTTC TRBJ1-2 TRBV4-2 few TRBD1
CASSVQASRTEAFF TGTGCCAGCAGTGTTCAGGCGTCCAGGACTGAAGCTTTCTTT TRBJ1-1 TRBV28 NA NA
CASSRPGQIYGYTF TGTGCCAGCAGCCGTCCGGGACAGATCTATGGCTACACCTTC TRBJ1-2 TRBV5-5 NA TRBD1
CASSSTHSGNTIYF TGTGCCAGCAGTTCGACTCACTCTGGAAACACCATATATTTT TRBJ1-3 TRBV7-2 NA NA
CASSHRRGGYTF TGTGCCAGCAGTCACCGCAGGGGGGGCTACACCTTC TRBJ1-2 TRBV27 once TRBD1
CASSPVPGNQPQHF TGTGCCAGCAGTCCCGTACCAGGGAATCAGCCCCAGCATTTT TRBJ1-5 TRBV12-3/TRBV12-4 few NA
CASSPRQGSTGELFF TGTGCCAGCTCACCACGCCAGGGTAGCACCGGGGAGCTGTTTTTT TRBJ2-2 TRBV18 few NA